This passage covers 23 T cell receptor beta chains from one sample sequenced in a study of control samples from healthy donors and cancer patients. Clones were sequenced by immunoSEQ multiplex PCR, and TCRdb holds only the in-frame ones, with some missing. The sample holds about 98,000 clones; roughly 83% are singletons and the top ten take 10%. Sequenced material: blood. These receptors came from a woman under 40 in good health.

As for this clone: One end of the junction is discordant with germline, which a read error may explain. This chain uses TRBV7-7 with TRBJ2-7; possibly TRBD1 for D (5 bases). Germline V gene data show CDR1 as SSHAT and CDR2 as FNYEAQ (reference sequence). The CDR3 consists of 14 residues. The CDR3 DNA reads as TGTGCTAGCAGTCGCTCCCAGGGTTCCTACGAGCAGTACTTC. It codes for CASSRSQGSYEQYF.

A single count supports this clone. J is TRBJ2-6 and V is TRBV19, with a possible D match to TRBD1 (6 bases). The V end was cut by 3 bases, the J end by 0 bases, with 9 bases between. Germline V gene data show CDR1 as LNHDA and CDR2 as SQIVND (reference sequence). This CDR3 contains 16 residues. The CDR3 DNA reads as TGTGCCAGTAGTATTGGACAGTTCTCTGGGGCCAACGTCCTGACTTTC. Protein product: CASSIGQFSGANVLTF.

The CDR3 nucleotides read TGTGCCAGCAGCGTAGGGGCAGGCCTCGACACTGAAGCTTTCTTT. Amino acids: CASSVGAGLDTEAFF. This chain links TRBV9 with TRBJ1-1, with D uncertain. The CDR3 is 15 amino acids. Trimming cost V 0 bases and J 3 bases, with 12 bases left between them. Looked up from germline, CDR1 is SGDLS and CDR2 is YYNGEE.

There are a few counts of this clone. The gene calls are TRBV6-5 and TRBJ1-1; TRBD1 aligns across 7 bases. This CDR3 is 14 amino acids long. The V segment lost 6 bases and the J segment 6 bases; nucleotides outside the gene matches: 10. The germline CDR1 and CDR2 sequences are MNHEY and SVGAGI. The CDR3 DNA follows: TGTGCCAGCAGCTCTTGGCACAGGGGAGCTGAAGCTTTCTTT. It specifies CASSSWHRGAEAFF.

The chain recombines TRBV6-5 with TRBJ1-2; D is undetermined. From germline, CDR1 is MNHEY and CDR2 SVGAGI. There are 14 residues in the CDR3. V lost 5 bases to trimming and J lost 7 bases, with 17 bases between them. CDR3 nucleotide sequence: TGTGCCAGCAGTCCCGGGGTTGGGTTTATTGGCTACACCTTC. It translates to CASSPGVGFIGYTF.

This chain connects TRBV13 to TRBJ2-2; D is ambiguous. Germline V gene data show CDR1 as PRHDT and CDR2 as FYEKMQ (reference sequence). V was clipped by 3 bases and J by 6 bases, with 2 bases between them. The CDR3 totals 11 residues. The CDR3 is CASSFAGELFF. The CDR3 region has the DNA TGTGCCAGCAGCTTCGCCGGGGAGCTGTTTTTT.

CDR3 protein: CSVTPLKQGGEKLFF. Here the CDR3 DNA reads TGCAGCGTTACACCACTAAAGCAGGGAGGTGAAAAACTGTTTTTT. The V call is TRBV29-1, the J call TRBJ1-4; D may be TRBD1 (5 bases). Germline assignment: CDR1 SQVTM and CDR2 ANQGSEA. The CDR3 is 15 amino acids. Trimming stripped 5 bases from V and 7 bases from J, with 20 bases between.

This rearrangement joins TRBV11-2 to TRBJ2-1; D is undetermined. V dropped 2 bases and J dropped 0 bases, with 8 bases sitting between them. Germline V lookup: CDR1 SGHAT, CDR2 FQNNGV. The CDR3 length is 15 residues. CDR3 nucleotides: TGTGCCAGCAGCTTAAGACAAAGCTCCTACAATGAGCAGTTCTTC. Translation: CASSLRQSSYNEQFF.

This sequence joins TRBV19 and TRBJ2-2, with 9 bases identical to TRBD2. The CDR3 totals 14 residues. CDR1 is LNHDA, CDR2 SQIVND, per germline (reference sequence). J lost 4 bases, V lost 5 bases, and 2 bases had no gene match. The CDR3 reads CASSWRGGTGELFF. For the CDR3, the DNA is TGTGCCAGTAGTTGGCGGGGGGGCACCGGGGAGCTGTTTTTT. Full variable domain (outside the CDR3, taken from reference TRBV19 and TRBJ2-2): DGGITQSPKYLFRKEGQNVTLSCEQNLNHDAMYWYRQDPGQGLRLIYYSQIVNDFQKGDIAEGYSVSREKKESFPLTVTSAQKNPTAFYLCASSWRGGTGELFFGEGSRLTVL.

CDR3 nucleotide sequence: TGTGCCAGCAGCTTAGCAGGTTCCTCAGATGGCTACACCTTC. It codes for CASSLAGSSDGYTF. The chain uses TRBV7-2 and TRBJ1-2, with D unresolved. CDR3 length: 14 amino acids. V dropped 0 bases and J dropped 6 bases, with 11 bases sitting between them. Germline CDR1 is SGHTA and CDR2 is FQGNSA.

CDR3 amino acids: CASSFALATGRHSPLHF. DNA of the CDR3: TGTGCCAGCAGTTTCGCCTTAGCAACAGGCCGGCATTCACCCCTCCACTTT. The chain is built from TRBV6-2 or TRBV6-3 and TRBJ1-6; tentatively, D is TRBD1 (5 bases). V lost 4 bases and J 8 bases, leaving 21 bases between the germline ends. The CDR3 is made up of 17 amino acids. CDR1 MNHEY and CDR2 SVGEGT come from the germline V gene.

The chain links TRBV5-1 to TRBJ1-2; 10 bases are a match to TRBD1. Looked up from germline, CDR1 is SGHRS and CDR2 is YFSETQ. V was clipped by 3 bases and J by 7 bases; unmatched bases: 3. The CDR3 extends over 13 amino acids. The CDR3 coding sequence is TGCGCCAGCAGCTACGGGACAGGGGTTGGCTACACCTTC. It specifies CASSYGTGVGYTF.

The V call is TRBV2, the J call TRBJ2-7, with D tentatively TRBD2 (5 bases). V was cut by 7 bases and J by 2 bases, with 18 bases left in between. This CDR3 spans 15 amino acids. The germline CDR1 and CDR2 sequences are SNHLY and FYNNEI. For the CDR3, the DNA is TGTGCCAGCACTAGAGAAAGAGGGCAGGCCTACGAGCAGTACTTC. Translation gives CASTRERGQAYEQYF. Full variable domain (remainder filled in from reference TRBV2 and TRBJ2-7): EPEVTQTPSHQVTQMGQEVILRCVPISNHLYFYWYRQILGQKVEFLVSFYNNEISEKSEIFDDQFSVERPDGSNFTLKIRSTKLEDSAMYFCASTRERGQAYEQYFGPGTRLTVT.

The V gene is TRBV2, the J gene TRBJ2-1, with 9 bases identical to TRBD2. The J segment lost 4 bases and the V segment lost 3 bases, leaving 7 bases of the junction unmatched. This CDR3 region has 16 residues. Germline CDR1 is SNHLY and CDR2 is FYNNEI. The CDR3 sequence is CASSESLAGPYNEQFF. The DNA of the CDR3 is TGTGCCAGCAGTGAGTCTCTAGCGGGACCGTACAATGAGCAGTTCTTC.

The J gene is TRBJ1-1, the V gene TRBV11-3, with 7 bases fitting TRBD1. The length of the CDR3 is 13 residues. Trimming removed 2 bases from V and 5 bases from J; junction bases left unmatched: 2. Germline CDR1 SGHNT, CDR2 YENEEA. CDR3 in DNA: TGTGCCAGCAGCTTAAACAGGGGTACTGAAGCTTTCTTT. It specifies CASSLNRGTEAFF.

The chain combines TRBV7-8 with TRBJ2-7, with 8 bases aligning to TRBD2. Trimming at V came to 7 bases and at J to 6 bases, leaving 17 bases not matched to a gene. Germline CDR1 reads SGHVS; CDR2 reads FQNEAQ. The CDR3 length is 16 residues. The DNA of the CDR3 is TGTGCCAGCATTCCGGGGGGGGGCCGCGACCCTTCCGAGCAGTACTTC. This codes for CASIPGGGRDPSEQYF.

A word on this clone: The sample contains more than one DNA sequence encoding this CDR3. The V gene is TRBV30, the J gene TRBJ2-5; no definite D call. The CDR3 consists of 13 residues. Germline CDR1 is GTSNPN and CDR2 is SVGIG (reference sequence). The V end lost 0 bases, the J end lost 5 bases, and 10 bases lay between the germline ends. CDR3 loop: CAWSVVVGETQYF. The CDR3 nucleotides are TGTGCCTGGAGTGTAGTGGTCGGGGAGACCCAGTACTTC.

The rearrangement links TRBV29-1 to TRBJ2-3, with a possible D match to TRBD1 (5 bases). This CDR3 is 16 amino acids long. Between the trimmed V and J ends, which lost 0 bases and 2 bases, there was a span of 15 bases. The germline V gene has CDR1 SQVTM and CDR2 ANQGSEA. The CDR3 region is CSVEDGQIKSTDTQYF. The DNA of the CDR3 is TGCAGCGTTGAAGACGGACAAATCAAATCCACAGATACGCAGTATTTT.

The rearrangement joins TRBV5-4 to TRBJ2-1; 14 bases map to TRBD2. There are 18 residues in the CDR3. Germline V CDR1 and CDR2: SGHNT, YYREEE (reference sequence). Unmatched junction bases numbered 10, after V lost 0 bases and J lost 8 bases. In DNA form, the CDR3 reads TGTGCCAGCAGCTTGGGACTAGCGGGGGGGCTCATTGTGGATGAGCAGTTCTTC. It translates to CASSLGLAGGLIVDEQFF.

The chain is built from TRBV30 and TRBJ2-3; perhaps TRBD2 as D (6 bases). Germline CDR1 and CDR2: GTSNPN and SVGIG (reference sequence). Trimming cost V 2 bases and J 5 bases, with 11 bases left between them. The CDR3 consists of 13 residues. In nucleotides, the CDR3 is TGTGCCTGGAGTCGGACTACCCGAGATACGCAGTATTTT. Protein: CAWSRTTRDTQYF.

The chain recombines TRBV24-1 with TRBJ1-2, with 7 bases aligning to TRBD1. CDR1 KGHDR and CDR2 SFDVKD come from the germline V gene. Unmatched junction bases numbered 6, after V lost 4 bases and J lost 8 bases. This CDR3 comprises 13 residues. The DNA for the CDR3 is TGTGCCACCAGTGAAAGGGCAGGGGGAGGCTACACCTTC. Protein: CATSERAGGGYTF.

V gene TRBV5-1 combines with J gene TRBJ2-1; the D is unclear. V was trimmed by 4 bases and J by 3 bases, leaving 8 bases between them. The CDR3 runs to 13 residues. CDR1 SGHRS and CDR2 YFSETQ come from the germline V gene. The CDR3 coding sequence is TGCGCCAGCAGCCCGCACAACTACAATGAGCAGTTCTTC. Protein product: CASSPHNYNEQFF.

The gene calls are TRBV11-2 and TRBJ2-7; 7 bases fit TRBD2. V shed 5 bases, J shed 1 base, and the junction held 5 bases outside the gene matches. Germline loops: CDR1 SGHAT, CDR2 FQNNGV. The CDR3 totals 14 residues. The CDR3 sequence: CASSPRGESYEQYF. CDR3 nucleotide sequence: TGTGCCAGCAGCCCCCGGGGGGAATCCTACGAGCAGTACTTC.